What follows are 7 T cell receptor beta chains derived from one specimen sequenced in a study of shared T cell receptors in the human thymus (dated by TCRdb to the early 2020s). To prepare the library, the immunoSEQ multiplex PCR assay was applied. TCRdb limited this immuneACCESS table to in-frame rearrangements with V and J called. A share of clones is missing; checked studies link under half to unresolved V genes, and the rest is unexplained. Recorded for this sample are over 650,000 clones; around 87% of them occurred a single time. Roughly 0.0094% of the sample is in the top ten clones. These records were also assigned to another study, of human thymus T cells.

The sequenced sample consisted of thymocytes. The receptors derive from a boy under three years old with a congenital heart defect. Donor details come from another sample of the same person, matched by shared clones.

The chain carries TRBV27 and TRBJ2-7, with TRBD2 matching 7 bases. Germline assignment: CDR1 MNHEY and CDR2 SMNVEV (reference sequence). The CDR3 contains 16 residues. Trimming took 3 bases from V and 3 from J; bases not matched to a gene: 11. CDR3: CASSFGREINLYEQYF. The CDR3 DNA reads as TGTGCCAGCAGTTTTGGGCGGGAGATTAACCTCTACGAGCAGTACTTC.

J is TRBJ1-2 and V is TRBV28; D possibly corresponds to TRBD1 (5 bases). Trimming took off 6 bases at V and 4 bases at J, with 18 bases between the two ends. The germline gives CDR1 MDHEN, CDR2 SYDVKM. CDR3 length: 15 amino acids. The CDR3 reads CASSPGEGPSYGYTF. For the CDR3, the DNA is TGTGCCAGCAGCCCGGGGGAGGGACCCAGCTATGGCTACACCTTC.

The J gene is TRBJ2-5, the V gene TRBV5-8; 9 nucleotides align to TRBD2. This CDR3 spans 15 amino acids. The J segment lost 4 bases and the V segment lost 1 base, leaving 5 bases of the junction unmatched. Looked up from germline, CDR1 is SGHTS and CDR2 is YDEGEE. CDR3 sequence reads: CASSLPTAGGETQYF. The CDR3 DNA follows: TGTGCCAGCAGCTTGCCTACAGCGGGGGGAGAGACCCAGTACTTC.

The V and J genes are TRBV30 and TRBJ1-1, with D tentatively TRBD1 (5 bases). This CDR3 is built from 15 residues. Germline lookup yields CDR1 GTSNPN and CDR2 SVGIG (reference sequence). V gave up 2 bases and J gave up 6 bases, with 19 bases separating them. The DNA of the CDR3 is TGTGCCTGGAGTCGGGGCAGAGGGAGGGGCCCTGAAGCTTTCTTT. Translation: CAWSRGRGRGPEAFF. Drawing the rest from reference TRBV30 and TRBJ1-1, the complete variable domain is SQTIHQWPATLVQPVGSPLSLECTVEGTSNPNLYWYRQAAGRGLQLLFYSVGIGQISSEVPQNLSASRPQDRQFILSSKKLLLSDSGFYLCAWSRGRGRGPEAFFGQGTRLTVV.

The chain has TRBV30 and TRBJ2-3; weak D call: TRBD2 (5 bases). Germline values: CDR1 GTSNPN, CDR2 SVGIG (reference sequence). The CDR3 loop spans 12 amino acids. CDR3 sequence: CAMDCLTDTQYF. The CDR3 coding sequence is TGTGCTATGGACTGTTTGACGGATACGCAGTATTTT.

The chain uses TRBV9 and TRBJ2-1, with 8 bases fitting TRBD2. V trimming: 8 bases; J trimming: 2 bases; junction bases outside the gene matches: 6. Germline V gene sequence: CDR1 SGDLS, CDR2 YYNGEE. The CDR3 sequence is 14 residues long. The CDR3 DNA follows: TGTGCCAGTGGTTTAGCGGGAACCTACAATGAGCAGTTCTTC. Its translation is CASGLAGTYNEQFF.

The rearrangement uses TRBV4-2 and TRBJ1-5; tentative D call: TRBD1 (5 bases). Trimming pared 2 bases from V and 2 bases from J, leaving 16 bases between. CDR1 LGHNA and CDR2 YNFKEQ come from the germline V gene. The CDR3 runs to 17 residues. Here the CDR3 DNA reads TGTGCCAGCAGCCAAACCCACAGGCTTGCTCGCAATCAGCCCCAGCATTTT. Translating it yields CASSQTHRLARNQPQHF.